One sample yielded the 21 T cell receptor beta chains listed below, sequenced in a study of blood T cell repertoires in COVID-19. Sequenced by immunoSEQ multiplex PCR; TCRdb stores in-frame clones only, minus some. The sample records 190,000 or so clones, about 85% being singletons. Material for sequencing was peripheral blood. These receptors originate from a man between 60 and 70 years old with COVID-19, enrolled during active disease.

This CDR3 is CSVALSNEQFF. The CDR3 bases are TGCAGCGTTGCCCTCTCCAATGAGCAGTTCTTC. The chain combines TRBV29-1 with TRBJ2-1; D unclear. CDR1 is SQVTM, CDR2 ANQGSEA, per germline. With 4 bases removed from V and 6 bases from J, the gap between germline ends came to 7 bases. CDR3 size: 11 residues.

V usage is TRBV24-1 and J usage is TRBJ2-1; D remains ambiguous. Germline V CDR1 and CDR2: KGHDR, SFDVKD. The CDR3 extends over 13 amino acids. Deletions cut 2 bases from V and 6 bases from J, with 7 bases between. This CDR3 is CATSDSLTNEQFF. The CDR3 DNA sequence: TGTGCCACCAGTGATTCCCTAACCAATGAGCAGTTCTTC.

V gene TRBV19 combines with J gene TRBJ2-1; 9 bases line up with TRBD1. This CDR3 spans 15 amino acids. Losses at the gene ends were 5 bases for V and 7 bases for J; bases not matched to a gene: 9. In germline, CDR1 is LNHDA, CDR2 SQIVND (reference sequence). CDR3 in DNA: TGTGCCAGTAGTTCTCTGGGACAGGGTAGAAATGAGCAGTTCTTC. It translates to CASSSLGQGRNEQFF.

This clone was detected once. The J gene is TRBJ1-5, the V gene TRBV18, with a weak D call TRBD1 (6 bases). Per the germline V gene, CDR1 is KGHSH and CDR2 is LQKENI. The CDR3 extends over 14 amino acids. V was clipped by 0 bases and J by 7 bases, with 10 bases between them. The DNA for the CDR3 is TGTGCCAGCTCACCACCCCACAGGGTCCAGCCCCAGCATTTT. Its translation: CASSPPHRVQPQHF.

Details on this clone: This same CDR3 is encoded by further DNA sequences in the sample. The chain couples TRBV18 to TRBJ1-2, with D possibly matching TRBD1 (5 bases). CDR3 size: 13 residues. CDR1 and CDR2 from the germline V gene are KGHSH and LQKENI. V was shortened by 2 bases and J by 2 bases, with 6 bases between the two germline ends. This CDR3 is CASSPDRNYGYTF. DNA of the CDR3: TGTGCCAGCTCACCAGACAGAAACTATGGCTACACCTTC.

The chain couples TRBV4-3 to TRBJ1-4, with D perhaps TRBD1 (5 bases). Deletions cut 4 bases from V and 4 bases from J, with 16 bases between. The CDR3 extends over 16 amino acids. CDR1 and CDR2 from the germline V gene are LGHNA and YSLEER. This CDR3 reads CASSRGAGQFNEKLFF. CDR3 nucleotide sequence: TGCGCCAGCAGCCGCGGAGCTGGACAATTTAATGAAAAACTGTTTTTT.

CDR3 nucleotide sequence: TGTGCCTGGAGTGTAACGGGTACTAATCAGCCCCAGCATTTT. This translates into CAWSVTGTNQPQHF. This rearrangement joins TRBV30 to TRBJ1-5; D gene ambiguous. This CDR3 is built from 14 residues. Germline CDR1 GTSNPN, CDR2 SVGIG (reference sequence). Trimming cost V 0 bases and J 4 bases, with 10 bases left between them.

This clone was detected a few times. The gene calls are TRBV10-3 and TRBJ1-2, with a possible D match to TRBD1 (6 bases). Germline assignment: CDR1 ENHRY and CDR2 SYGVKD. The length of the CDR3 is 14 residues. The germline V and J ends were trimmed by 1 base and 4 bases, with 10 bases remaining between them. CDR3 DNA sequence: TGTGCCATCAGTGAGTTGGGGGCTAGCTATGGCTACACCTTC. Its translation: CAISELGASYGYTF.

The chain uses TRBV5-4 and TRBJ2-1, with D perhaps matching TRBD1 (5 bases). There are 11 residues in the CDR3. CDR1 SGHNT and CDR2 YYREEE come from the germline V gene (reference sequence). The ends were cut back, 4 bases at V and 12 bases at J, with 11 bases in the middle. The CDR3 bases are TGTGCCAGCAGCGTCGACAGATCGCAGTTCTTC. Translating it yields CASSVDRSQFF.

The CDR3 DNA reads TGCGCCAGCAGTGGTAGCGGGATAAGCTCCTACGAGCAGTACTTC. Its protein is CASSGSGISSYEQYF. The chain combines TRBV10-1 with TRBJ2-7, with 8 positions matching TRBD2. In germline, CDR1 is WNHNN, CDR2 SYGVQD (reference sequence). The J segment lost 0 bases and the V segment lost 4 bases, leaving 5 bases of the junction unmatched. This CDR3 has 15 residues.

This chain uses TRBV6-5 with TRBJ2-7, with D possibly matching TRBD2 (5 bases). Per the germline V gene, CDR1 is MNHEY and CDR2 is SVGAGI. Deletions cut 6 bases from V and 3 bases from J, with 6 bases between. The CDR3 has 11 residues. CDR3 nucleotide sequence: TGTGCCAGCAGGGGAGACTACGAGCAGTACTTC. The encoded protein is CASRGDYEQYF.

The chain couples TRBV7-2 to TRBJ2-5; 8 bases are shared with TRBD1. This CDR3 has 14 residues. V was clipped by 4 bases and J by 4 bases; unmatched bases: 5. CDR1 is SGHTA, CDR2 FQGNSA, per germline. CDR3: CASSYGTGGETQYF. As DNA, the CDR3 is TGTGCCAGCAGCTACGGGACAGGTGGAGAGACCCAGTACTTC.

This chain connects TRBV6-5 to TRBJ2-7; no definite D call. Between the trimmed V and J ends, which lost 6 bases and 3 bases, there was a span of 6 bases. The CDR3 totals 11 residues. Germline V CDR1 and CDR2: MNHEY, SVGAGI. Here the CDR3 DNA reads TGTGCCAGCAGCACTTACTACGAGCAGTACTTC. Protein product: CASSTYYEQYF.

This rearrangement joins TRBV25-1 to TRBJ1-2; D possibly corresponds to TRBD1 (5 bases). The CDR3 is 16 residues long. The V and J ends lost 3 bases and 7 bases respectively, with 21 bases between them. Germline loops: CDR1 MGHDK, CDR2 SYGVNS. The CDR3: CASSDPGWRGLSGYTF. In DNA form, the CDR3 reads TGTGCCAGCAGTGACCCCGGATGGAGGGGTCTCTCTGGCTACACCTTC.

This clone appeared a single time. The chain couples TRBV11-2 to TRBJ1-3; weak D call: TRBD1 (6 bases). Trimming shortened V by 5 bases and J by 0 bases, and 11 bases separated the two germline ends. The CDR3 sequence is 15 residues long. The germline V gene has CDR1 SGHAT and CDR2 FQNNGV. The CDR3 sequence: CASSLDRPSGNTIYF. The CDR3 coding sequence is TGTGCCAGCAGCCTTGACAGGCCCTCTGGAAACACCATATATTTT. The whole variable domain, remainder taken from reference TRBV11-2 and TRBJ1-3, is EAGVAQSPRYKIIEKRQSVAFWCNPISGHATLYWYQQILGQGPKLLIQFQNNGVVDDSQLPKDRFSAERLKGVDSTLKIQPAKLEDSAVYLCASSLDRPSGNTIYFGEGSWLTVV.

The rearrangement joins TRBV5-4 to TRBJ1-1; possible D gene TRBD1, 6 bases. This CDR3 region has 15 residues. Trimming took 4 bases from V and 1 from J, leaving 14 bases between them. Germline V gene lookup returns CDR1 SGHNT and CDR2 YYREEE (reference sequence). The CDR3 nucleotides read TGTGCCAGCAGCCCCGACAGGTTTTCGAACACTGAAGCTTTCTTT. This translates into CASSPDRFSNTEAFF.

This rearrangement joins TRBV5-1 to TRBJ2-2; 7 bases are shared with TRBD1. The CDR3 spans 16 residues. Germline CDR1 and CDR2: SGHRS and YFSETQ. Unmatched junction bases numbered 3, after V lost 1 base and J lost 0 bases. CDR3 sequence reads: CASSLSGTANTGELFF. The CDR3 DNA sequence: TGCGCCAGCAGCTTGTCCGGGACAGCGAACACCGGGGAGCTGTTTTTT. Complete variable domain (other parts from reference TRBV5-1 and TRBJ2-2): KAGVTQTPRYLIKTRGQQVTLSCSPISGHRSVSWYQQTPGQGLQFLFEYFSETQRNKGNFPGRFSGRQFSNSRSEMNVSTLELGDSALYLCASSLSGTANTGELFFGEGSRLTVL.

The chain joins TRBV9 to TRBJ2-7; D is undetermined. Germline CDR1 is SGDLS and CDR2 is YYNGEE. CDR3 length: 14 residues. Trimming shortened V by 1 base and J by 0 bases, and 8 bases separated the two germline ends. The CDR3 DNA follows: TGTGCCAGCAGCGTATATTGGAGCTCCTACGAGCAGTACTTC. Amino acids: CASSVYWSSYEQYF.

Written as DNA, the CDR3 is TGTGCCAGCAGTGAAGGGCAGGGGAATTCACCCCTCCACTTT. Translated, it gives CASSEGQGNSPLHF. The chain is built from TRBV2 and TRBJ1-6, with a weak D call TRBD1 (6 bases). The CDR3 length is 14 residues. V was clipped by 1 base and J by 7 bases, with 8 bases between them. CDR1 and CDR2 (germline): SNHLY, FYNNEI.

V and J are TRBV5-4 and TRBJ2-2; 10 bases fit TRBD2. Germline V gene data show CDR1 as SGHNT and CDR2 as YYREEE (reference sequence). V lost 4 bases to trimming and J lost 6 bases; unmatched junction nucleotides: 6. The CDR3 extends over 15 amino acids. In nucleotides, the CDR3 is TGTGCCAGCAGCGGGACTAGCGCCCACCCCGGGGAGCTGTTTTTT. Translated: CASSGTSAHPGELFF. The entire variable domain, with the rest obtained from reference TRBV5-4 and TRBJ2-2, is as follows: ETGVTQSPTHLIKTRGQQVTLRCSSQSGHNTVSWYQQALGQGPQFIFQYYREEENGRGNFPPRFSGLQFPNYSSELNVNALELDDSALYLCASSGTSAHPGELFFGEGSRLTVL.

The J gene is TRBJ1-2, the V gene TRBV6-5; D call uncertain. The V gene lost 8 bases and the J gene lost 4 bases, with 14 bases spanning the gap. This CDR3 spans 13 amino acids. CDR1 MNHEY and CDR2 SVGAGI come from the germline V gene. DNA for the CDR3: TGTGCCAGCGACACCTCATCCGGCTATGGCTACACCTTC. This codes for CASDTSSGYGYTF.